This T cell receptor beta chain derives from a study of cytomegalovirus exposure and HLA in healthy donors. The overall study: The early release's HLA-typed donors yielded approximately 82 million unique TCRs.

Primers: 60 Vbeta forward and 13 Jbeta reverse. Profiled with immunoSEQ multiplex PCR; TCRdb holds only in-frame clones, not every one. The data hold about 90,000 clones, with about three quarters observed a single time. Only a few counts were recorded for this clone. Its antigen remains unknown. The ends were cut back, 0 bases at V and 7 bases at J, with 6 bases in the middle. Germline assignment: CDR1 GTSNPN and CDR2 SVGIG (reference sequence). The CDR3 has 12 residues. Study outcomes and limitations: A cluster of highly shared sequence variants was likely a sequencing artifact.

The clonotype comes from a woman between 40 and 55 years old in good health and CMV-seropositive. J is TRBJ1-4 and V is TRBV30; D is unclear. The sequencing sample was made of PBMCs. CDR3 bases: TGTGCCTGGAGTGTTACTGTTGAAAAACTGTTTTTT. Its translation: CAWSVTVEKLFF.